One sample yielded the 25 T cell receptor beta chains listed below, sequenced in a study of response to subunit inactivated influenza vaccine. A single record per CDR3 protein comes from TCRdb applying MiXCR to the RT-PCR reads. This sample has under 800,000 distinct CDR3 sequences, with approximately 15% found just once. The sample here was PBMCs from blood, taken 14 days before vaccination. The source is a man in his fifties or sixties who received an inactivated influenza vaccine.

This clonotype was detected only a few times. The chain has TRBV6-5 and TRBJ1-5, with a possible D match to TRBD1 (5 bases). The V gene lost 1 base and the J gene lost 7 bases, with 17 bases spanning the gap. Germline lookup yields CDR1 MNHEY and CDR2 SVGAGI. This CDR3 has 16 residues. CDR3 sequence reads: CASSYLALRGTQPQHF. DNA for the CDR3: TGTGCCAGCAGTTACTTGGCCCTAAGAGGGACGCAGCCCCAGCATTTT.

This clonotype was seen at least ten times. V usage is TRBV2 and J usage is TRBJ1-5; 11 nucleotides line up with TRBD1. This CDR3 has 15 residues. Germline loops: CDR1 SNHLY, CDR2 FYNNEI. Germline trimming cut 4 bases from V and 2 bases from J; bases unmatched to any gene: 1. Here the CDR3 DNA reads TGTGCCAGCAGTGCGGGACAGGGGGGCAATCAGCCCCAGCATTTT. Encoded protein: CASSAGQGGNQPQHF.

This clonotype was found a few times. This sequence joins TRBV6-2 or TRBV6-3 and TRBJ2-1; D is ambiguous. This CDR3 comprises 11 residues. CDR1 is MNHEY and CDR2 is SVGEGT in the germline V gene. Deletions cut 1 base from V and 9 bases from J, with 4 bases between. The chain's CDR3 is CASSYFVEQFF. DNA for the CDR3: TGTGCCAGCAGTTACTTCGTTGAGCAGTTCTTC.

The table lists this clonotype with a few counts. For the CDR3, the DNA is TGCGCCAGCAGCCAAGATTCCATGTACTACGAGCAGTACTTC. Its protein is CASSQDSMYYEQYF. This sequence joins TRBV4-3 and TRBJ2-7; D is ambiguous. Per the germline V gene, CDR1 is LGHNA and CDR2 is YSLEER. Trimming shortened V by 0 bases and J by 3 bases, and 9 bases separated the two germline ends. There are 14 residues in the CDR3.

This chain uses TRBV6-2 or TRBV6-3 with TRBJ2-1, with 8 bases aligning to TRBD1. With V trimmed by 5 bases and J by 9 bases, 15 bases remained unmatched. The CDR3 spans 16 residues. CDR1 and CDR2 (germline): MNHEY, SVGEGT. The CDR3, as DNA: TGTGCCAGCAGTGCCATGGCCGGGACAGGTCTTTTTGAGCAGTTCTTC. Translated, it gives CASSAMAGTGLFEQFF.

CDR3 DNA: TGTGCCAGCAGCCCCCCGCGGGGGCGGACCACAGATACGCAGTATTTT. It is translated as CASSPPRGRTTDTQYF. V usage is TRBV7-9 and J usage is TRBJ2-3; perhaps TRBD2 as D (7 bases). The V gene lost 5 bases and the J gene lost 2 bases, with 17 bases spanning the gap. This CDR3 has 16 residues. CDR1 and CDR2 from the germline V gene are SEHNR and FQNEAQ (reference sequence). Supplemented by reference TRBV7-9 and TRBJ2-3, the full variable domain reads DTGVSQNPRHKITKRGQNVTFRCDPISEHNRLYWYRQTLGQGPEFLTYFQNEAQLEKSRLLSDRFSAERPKGSFSTLEIQRTEQGDSAMYLCASSPPRGRTTDTQYFGPGTRLTVL.

This clonotype occurred a few times. The V call is TRBV4-2, the J call TRBJ2-3; a possible D gene is TRBD2 (7 bases). The CDR3 consists of 15 residues. The germline gives CDR1 LGHNA, CDR2 YNFKEQ. V gave up 0 bases and J gave up 6 bases, with 13 bases separating them. The CDR3 loop is CASSQDFGGRDTQYF. The CDR3 DNA reads TGTGCCAGCAGCCAAGATTTCGGGGGGCGGGATACGCAGTATTTT.

This clonotype occurred a few times. The rearrangement links TRBV29-1 to TRBJ2-7; 7 nucleotides align to TRBD1. This CDR3 has 12 amino acids. Germline V CDR1 and CDR2: SQVTM, ANQGSEA. The trim removed 2 bases at V and 3 bases at J, leaving 1 base unmatched. In DNA form, the CDR3 reads TGCAGCGTTGAATCAGGGGGCTACGAGCAGTACTTC. Protein product: CSVESGGYEQYF.

The J gene is TRBJ2-3, the V gene TRBV5-6; D perhaps matches TRBD2 (6 bases). Germline CDR1 SGHDT, CDR2 YYEEEE. The CDR3 is 15 residues long. Trimming cost V 6 bases and J 4 bases, with 18 bases left between them. The CDR3 bases are TGTGCCAGCAACGGGGGACTCCGCCATTCAGATACGCAGTATTTT. Its translation is CASNGGLRHSDTQYF.

The chain employs TRBV10-3 and TRBJ2-7, with 7 bases fitting TRBD1. The V gene end was trimmed by 7 bases and the J gene end by 0 bases; junction bases not matched to a gene: 3. Germline V gene sequence: CDR1 ENHRY, CDR2 SYGVKD. The CDR3 totals 13 residues. The CDR3, as DNA: TGTGCCATCACCGGGACAGACTCCTACGAGCAGTACTTC. The encoded protein is CAITGTDSYEQYF.

This clonotype was seen more than once but under ten times. The chain couples TRBV20-1 to TRBJ1-5; D remains unclear. CDR1 is DFQATT and CDR2 is SNEGSKA in the germline V gene (reference sequence). The CDR3 runs to 12 residues. Trimming stripped 0 bases from V and 9 bases from J, with 9 bases between. CDR3 coding DNA: TGCAGTGCTAGAGATCCACGGGGGCCCCAGCATTTT. Residues: CSARDPRGPQHF.

The V call is TRBV27, the J call TRBJ2-1; 10 nucleotides line up with TRBD2. The CDR3 consists of 16 residues. Germline trimming cut 4 bases from V and 5 bases from J; bases unmatched to any gene: 8. The germline V gene has CDR1 MNHEY and CDR2 SMNVEV (reference sequence). In DNA, the CDR3 is TGTGCCAGCAGTTCGGTGGGGACTAGCGAGCACAATGAGCAGTTCTTC. It translates to CASSSVGTSEHNEQFF.

This clonotype was recorded a few times. The chain uses TRBV12-3 or TRBV12-4 and TRBJ2-7; 10 nucleotides match TRBD1. V was clipped by 3 bases and J by 6 bases; unmatched bases: 5. This CDR3 is 14 amino acids long. CDR3 sequence reads: CASSFGTGVLEQYF. The CDR3 DNA reads as TGTGCCAGCAGTTTCGGGACAGGGGTGCTCGAGCAGTACTTC.

The chain employs TRBV27 and TRBJ1-1; D is perhaps TRBD1 (5 bases). The V end was cut by 2 bases, the J end by 1 base, with 11 bases between. The CDR3 totals 15 residues. Germline CDR1 is MNHEY and CDR2 is SMNVEV (reference sequence). CDR3 nucleotide sequence: TGTGCCAGCAGTTTAGGGGCTGCCGCGAACACTGAAGCTTTCTTT. This sequence encodes CASSLGAAANTEAFF.

There are a few counts of this clonotype. V usage is TRBV12-5 and J usage is TRBJ2-2, with a weak D call TRBD1 (6 bases). Germline CDR1 reads LGHNT; CDR2 reads FRNRAP. The V end lost 6 bases, the J end lost 3 bases, and 8 bases lay between the germline ends. CDR3 length: 13 residues. The CDR3 protein is CASGQGYTGELFF. The CDR3 DNA reads TGTGCTAGTGGCCAGGGGTACACCGGGGAGCTGTTTTTT.

This chain connects TRBV15 to TRBJ2-7, with D perhaps being TRBD1 or TRBD2 (6 bases each). This CDR3 has 15 residues. V was trimmed by 0 bases and J by 3 bases, leaving 12 bases between them. CDR1 is LNHNV, CDR2 YYDKDF, per germline (reference sequence). The CDR3 DNA reads as TGTGCCACCAGCAGAGATGGGGGGCCCCACTACGAGCAGTACTTC. Its translation is CATSRDGGPHYEQYF.

This clonotype occurred many times. The V gene is TRBV7-3, the J gene TRBJ2-2, with a tentative D call TRBD2 (5 bases). The CDR3 loop spans 14 amino acids. Trimming removed 4 bases from V and 0 bases from J, with 6 bases in between. The germline gives CDR1 SGHTA, CDR2 FQGTGA. This chain's CDR3 is CASSSGTNTGELFF. The CDR3 DNA reads as TGTGCCAGCAGCTCGGGGACGAACACCGGGGAGCTGTTTTTT.

This clonotype was observed at least ten times. The chain has TRBV5-1 and TRBJ2-2; the D is unclear. The CDR3 loop spans 14 amino acids. The V and J ends lost 0 bases and 7 bases respectively, with 10 bases between them. In germline, CDR1 is SGHRS, CDR2 YFSETQ. CDR3 DNA: TGCGCCAGCAGCTTGGTGTCCACTGGCGGGGAGCTGTTTTTT. This codes for CASSLVSTGGELFF.

The chain recombines TRBV29-1 with TRBJ2-3; D gene uncertain. In germline, CDR1 is SQVTM, CDR2 ANQGSEA. The CDR3 is 19 residues long. Between the trimmed V and J ends, which lost 2 bases and 5 bases, there was a span of 29 bases. DNA of the CDR3: TGCAGCGTTGAAAACCCCATGGGCCCACCGAACCTAAGCGAAGATACGCAGTATTTT. It encodes CSVENPMGPPNLSEDTQYF.

The rearrangement links TRBV12-3 or TRBV12-4 to TRBJ1-2, with 11 bases that match TRBD1. CDR3 size: 13 residues. V lost 6 bases, J lost 11 bases, and 8 bases stayed unmatched. The CDR3 DNA follows: TGTGCCAGCAGCAGTCCCGGGACAGGGGGGTACACCTTC. This gives the protein CASSSPGTGGYTF.

A few counts support this clonotype. The V gene is TRBV5-6, the J gene TRBJ2-2; 10 bases line up with TRBD1. V was pared by 0 bases and J by 5 bases, with 4 bases of the junction left unmatched. CDR1 and CDR2 from the germline V gene are SGHDT and YYEEEE. This CDR3 spans 16 amino acids. CDR3 sequence reads: CASSLDDRGRTGELFF. CDR3 coding DNA: TGTGCCAGCAGCTTGGATGACAGGGGGCGGACCGGGGAGCTGTTTTTT.

This clonotype was observed a few times. The chain links TRBV29-1 to TRBJ2-1, with 7 bases lining up with TRBD2. Trimming took 0 bases from V and 0 from J; bases not matched to a gene: 14. The CDR3 extends over 19 amino acids. Germline V CDR1 and CDR2: SQVTM, ANQGSEA. The CDR3 is CSVEDPVAGFVSSYNEQFF. In nucleotides, the CDR3 is TGCAGCGTTGAAGATCCGGTAGCGGGCTTCGTCAGCTCCTACAATGAGCAGTTCTTC.

The rearrangement joins TRBV4-1 to TRBJ1-4, with unresolved D. V was pared by 4 bases and J by 8 bases, with 17 bases between. The CDR3 totals 15 residues. CDR1 is MGHRA and CDR2 is YSYEKL in the germline V gene. The DNA of the CDR3 is TGCGCCAGCAGCCCCCCCGGGGAAGTATGGGAAAAACTGTTTTTT. This translates into CASSPPGEVWEKLFF.

The CDR3 region has the DNA TGTGCCACCAGCAGGACCCGGGTTGTGGATGAGCAGTTCTTC. It encodes CATSRTRVVDEQFF. V gene TRBV15 combines with J gene TRBJ2-1; D not certain. Germline V gives CDR1 LNHNV, CDR2 YYDKDF (reference sequence). The CDR3 consists of 14 residues. V lost 3 bases and J 8 bases, leaving 14 bases between the germline ends.

This clonotype was seen only a few times. The chain has TRBV4-2 and TRBJ2-5; D is possibly TRBD2 (6 bases). V was shortened by 0 bases and J by 4 bases, with 21 bases between the two germline ends. The CDR3 spans 18 residues. Germline assignment: CDR1 LGHNA and CDR2 YNFKEQ. CDR3: CASSQDPNFAGNRETQYF. The CDR3 nucleotides read TGTGCCAGCAGCCAAGACCCGAACTTCGCGGGGAATAGAGAGACCCAGTACTTC.